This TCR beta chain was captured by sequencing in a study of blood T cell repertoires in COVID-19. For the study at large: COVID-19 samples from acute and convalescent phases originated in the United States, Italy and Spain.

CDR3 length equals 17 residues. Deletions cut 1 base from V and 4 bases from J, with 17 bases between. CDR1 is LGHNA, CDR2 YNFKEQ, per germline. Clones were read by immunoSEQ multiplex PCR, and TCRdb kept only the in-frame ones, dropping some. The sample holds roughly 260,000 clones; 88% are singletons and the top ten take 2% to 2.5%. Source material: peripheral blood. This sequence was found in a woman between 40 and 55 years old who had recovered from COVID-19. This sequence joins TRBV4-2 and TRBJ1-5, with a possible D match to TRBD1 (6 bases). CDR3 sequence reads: CASSQGYSRGGNQPQHF. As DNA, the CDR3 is TGTGCCAGCAGCCAAGGATACTCACGAGGGGGTAATCAGCCCCAGCATTTT.